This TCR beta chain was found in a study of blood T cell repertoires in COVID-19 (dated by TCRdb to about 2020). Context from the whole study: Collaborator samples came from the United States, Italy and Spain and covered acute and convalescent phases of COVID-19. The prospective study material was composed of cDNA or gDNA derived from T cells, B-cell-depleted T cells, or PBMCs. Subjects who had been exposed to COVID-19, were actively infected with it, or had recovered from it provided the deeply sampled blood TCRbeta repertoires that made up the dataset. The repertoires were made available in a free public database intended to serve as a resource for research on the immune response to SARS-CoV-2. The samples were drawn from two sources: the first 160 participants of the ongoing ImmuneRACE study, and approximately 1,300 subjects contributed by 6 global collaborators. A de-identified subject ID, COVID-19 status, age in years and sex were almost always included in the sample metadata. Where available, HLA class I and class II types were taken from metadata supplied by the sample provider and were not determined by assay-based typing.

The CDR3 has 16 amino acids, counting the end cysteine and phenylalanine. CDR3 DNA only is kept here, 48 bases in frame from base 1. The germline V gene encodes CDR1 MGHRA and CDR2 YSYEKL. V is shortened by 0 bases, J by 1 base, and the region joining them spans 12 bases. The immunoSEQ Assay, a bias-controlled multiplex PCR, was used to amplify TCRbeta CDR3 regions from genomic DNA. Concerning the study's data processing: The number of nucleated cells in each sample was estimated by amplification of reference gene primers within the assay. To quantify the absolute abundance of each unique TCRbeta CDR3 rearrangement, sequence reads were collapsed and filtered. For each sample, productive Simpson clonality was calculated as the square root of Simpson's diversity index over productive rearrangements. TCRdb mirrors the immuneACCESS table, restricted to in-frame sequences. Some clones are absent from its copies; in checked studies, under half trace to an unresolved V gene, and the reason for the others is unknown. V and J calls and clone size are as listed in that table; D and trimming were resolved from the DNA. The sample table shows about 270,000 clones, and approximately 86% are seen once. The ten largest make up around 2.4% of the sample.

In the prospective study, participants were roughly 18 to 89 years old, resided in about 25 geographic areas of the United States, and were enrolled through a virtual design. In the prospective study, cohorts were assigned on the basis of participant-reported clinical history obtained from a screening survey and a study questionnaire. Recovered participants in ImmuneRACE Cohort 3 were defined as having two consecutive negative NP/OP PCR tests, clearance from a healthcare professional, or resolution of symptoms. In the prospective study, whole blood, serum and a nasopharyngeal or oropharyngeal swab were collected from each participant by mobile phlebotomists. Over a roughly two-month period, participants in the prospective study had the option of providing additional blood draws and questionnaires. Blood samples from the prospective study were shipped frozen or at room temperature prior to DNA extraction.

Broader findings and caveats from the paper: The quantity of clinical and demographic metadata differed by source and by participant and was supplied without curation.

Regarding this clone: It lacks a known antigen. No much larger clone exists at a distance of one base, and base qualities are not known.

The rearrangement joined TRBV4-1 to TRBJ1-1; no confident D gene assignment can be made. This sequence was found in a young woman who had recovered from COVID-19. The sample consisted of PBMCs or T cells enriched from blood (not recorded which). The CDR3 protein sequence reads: CASSQDWAVRNTEAFF. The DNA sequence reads TGCGCCAGCAGCCAAGATTGGGCAGTGAGGAACACTGAAGCTTTCTTT.